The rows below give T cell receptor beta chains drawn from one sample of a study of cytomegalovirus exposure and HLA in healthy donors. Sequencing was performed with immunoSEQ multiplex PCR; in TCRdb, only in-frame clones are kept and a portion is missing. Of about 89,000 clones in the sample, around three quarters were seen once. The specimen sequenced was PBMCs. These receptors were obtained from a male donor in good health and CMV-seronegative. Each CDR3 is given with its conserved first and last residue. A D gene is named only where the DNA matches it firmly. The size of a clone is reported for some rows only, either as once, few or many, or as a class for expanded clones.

TGCAGCGTCGACGGGTACACTGAAGCTTTCTTT	CSVDGYTEAFF	TRBV29-1	11	TRBJ1-1	-	-
TGCGCCAGCAGCCAAGAGCCGGGAGATCGGGCCAAAAACATTCAGTACTTC	CASSQEPGDRAKNIQYF	TRBV4-3	17	TRBJ2-4	-	-
TGTGGTACAGAAACATACAATGAGCAGTTCTTC	CGTETYNEQFF	TRBV19	11	TRBJ2-1	-	-
TGTGCCAGCAGCAGGGGGACTAGGATCACCTCTGGAAACACCATATATTTT	CASSRGTRITSGNTIYF	TRBV7-9	17	TRBJ1-3	-	-
TGTGCCAGCTCACCGTTCAAGGGGTCGGAGACCCAGTACTTC	CASSPFKGSETQYF	TRBV18	14	TRBJ2-5	-	-
TGTGCCAGTAGTATAAAGCGAGACAGAGCTGAAGCTTTCTTT	CASSIKRDRAEAFF	TRBV19	14	TRBJ1-1	-	-
TGTGCCAGCAGTTTAATAACACAGGGACAACATGAGCAGTTCTTC	CASSLITQGQHEQFF	TRBV28	15	TRBJ2-1	-	-
TGTGCCAGCGGCGGCTACACCTTC	CASGGYTF	TRBV28	8	TRBJ1-2	-	-
TGCGCCAGCAGCCCCTTACAGGAAACTAATGAAAAACTGTTTTTT	CASSPLQETNEKLFF	TRBV4-3	15	TRBJ1-4	-	-
TGTGCCAGCTCGCCTAACAGGGACACTGAAGCTTTCTTT	CASSPNRDTEAFF	TRBV18	13	TRBJ1-1	-	-
TGTGCCAGCAGCTTTCGGCACGCGAGGAACAATCAGCCCCAGCATTTT	CASSFRHARNNQPQHF	TRBV7-2	16	TRBJ1-5	-	-
TGTGCCAGCAGTGTGGGGTCACAGGCCTATGAGCAGTTCTTC	CASSVGSQAYEQFF	TRBV25-1	14	TRBJ2-1	-	-
TGCAGCGTCGAGGGGGCCGGGGAGCTGTTTTTT	CSVEGAGELFF	TRBV29-1	11	TRBJ2-2	-	-
TGTGCCAGCAGCTTAGGAGGGTTCGCTGGAAACACCATATATTTT	CASSLGGFAGNTIYF	TRBV7-8	15	TRBJ1-3	-	-
TGTGCCAGCAGTCCATTCCTCCAGGCAGGGAGGGGGGATTCACCCCTCCACTTT	CASSPFLQAGRGDSPLHF	TRBV27	18	TRBJ1-6	-	-
TGTGCCAGCAGTCCTACTAGCGGGCCCAAGGGTGAGCAGTTCTTC	CASSPTSGPKGEQFF	TRBV27	15	TRBJ2-1	-	TRBD2
TGTGCCACCAGCAGAGATGTCATAGGGAGCGATGAGCAGTTCTTC	CATSRDVIGSDEQFF	TRBV15	15	TRBJ2-1	few	-
TGTGCCAGTAATACTCGGGCGGGGAACACTGAAGCTTTCTTT	CASNTRAGNTEAFF	TRBV28	14	TRBJ1-1	-	-
TGTGCCAGCTCTCCCTCCGTAGGACAGGGCATGACCCAATCATTC	CASSPSVGQGMTQSF	TRBV18	15	TRBJ1-2	few	TRBD1
TGTGCCAGCAGCCTCACAGCCCATGGCTACACCTTC	CASSLTAHGYTF	TRBV7-2	12	TRBJ1-2	-	-
TGTGCCAGCAGTTGGGGGCGTTTTGGCTACACCTTC	CASSWGRFGYTF	TRBV28	12	TRBJ1-2	-	-
TGCGCCAGCAGCCTCCGGGGACTAGATGTGGCAGATACGCAGTATTTT	CASSLRGLDVADTQYF	TRBV4-3	16	TRBJ2-3	few	TRBD2
TGTGCCAGCAGCTTAGACAGGAACACTGAAGCTTTCTTT	CASSLDRNTEAFF	TRBV7-2	13	TRBJ1-1	-	-
TGCGCCAGCAGCCAAGGCCGGAGCTCTGGAAACACCATATATTTT	CASSQGRSSGNTIYF	TRBV4-1	15	TRBJ1-3	-	-
TGTGCCTGGAGTATCTCGGACAGAAGGATAACTGAAGCTTTCTTT	CAWSISDRRITEAFF	TRBV30	15	TRBJ1-1	-	-
TGTGCCAGCAGCTTTCTTAGAGATTCGAACTATGGCTACACCTTC	CASSFLRDSNYGYTF	TRBV11-2	15	TRBJ1-2	-	-
TGTGCCACCAGCAGAGGGGGAGGCGAGAACACTGAAGCTTTCTTT	CATSRGGGENTEAFF	TRBV15	15	TRBJ1-1	-	-
TGTGCCAGCAGTCGGACCCTAGGGGGTCAGTACGAGCAGTACTTC	CASSRTLGGQYEQYF	TRBV6-5	15	TRBJ2-7	once	-
TGCGCCAGCAGCCAAGAAGGTCGCGGGGGTCGGGAGACCCAGTACTTC	CASSQEGRGGRETQYF	TRBV4-1	16	TRBJ2-5	-	TRBD2
TGTGCCAGCGGGGCGGTCAACACCGGGGAGCTGTTTTTT	CASGAVNTGELFF	TRBV28	13	TRBJ2-2	-	-
TGTGCCAGTAGTATAGGGAGGGGAGCCGAGCAGTACTTC	CASSIGRGAEQYF	TRBV19	13	TRBJ2-7	-	-
TGTGCCACTGGGGGCGACTTGAACACTGAAGCTTTCTTT	CATGGDLNTEAFF	TRBV7-9	13	TRBJ1-1	-	-
TGTGCCAGCAGTGCCGGACAGGGTAGCTACGAGCAGTACTTC	CASSAGQGSYEQYF	TRBV6-1	14	TRBJ2-7	-	TRBD1
TGTGCCAGCAGCGCCTACAGTGCCTCTGGAAACACCATATATTTT	CASSAYSASGNTIYF	TRBV9	15	TRBJ1-3	once	-
TGTGCCAGCAGGCGGGACAGATTGAACACTGAAGCTTTCTTT	CASRRDRLNTEAFF	TRBV6-1	14	TRBJ1-1	-	TRBD1
TGTGCCAGTAGTTCGGGCAGGGCAAATGAGCAGTTCTTC	CASSSGRANEQFF	TRBV19	13	TRBJ2-1	few	-
TGTGCCAGCAGTTCTACAAGGGACTTTCAATCGTACTACAATGAGCAGTTCTTC	CASSSTRDFQSYYNEQFF	TRBV28	18	TRBJ2-1	-	-
TGTGCCAGCACCTCTCGAGTTTCCTACGAGCAGTACTTC	CASTSRVSYEQYF	TRBV28	13	TRBJ2-7	-	-
TGTGCCAGCAGCGTAGGCGGGGGTCTAGCGGGAGGGCGGGACGAGCAGTACTTC	CASSVGGGLAGGRDEQYF	TRBV9	18	TRBJ2-7	-	TRBD2
TGTGCCAGCAGCCGCAGCTATGGCTACACCTTC	CASSRSYGYTF	TRBV7-2	11	TRBJ1-2	-	-
TGTGCCACCAGCGCCCGGGACACCAACTCCAATGAGCAGTTCTTC	CATSARDTNSNEQFF	TRBV15	15	TRBJ2-1	-	-
TGTGCCAGCAGTTTAAGGGACAGTGGCGGCTACACCTTC	CASSLRDSGGYTF	TRBV28	13	TRBJ1-2	-	TRBD1
TGCGCCAGCAGCCAAGATTCCGGGGGGACGGTCACTGAAGCTTTCTTT	CASSQDSGGTVTEAFF	TRBV4-3	16	TRBJ1-1	-	-
TGCGCCAGCAGCCAAGATCGGTCTCGAGGGTCTGGCGAGCAGTACTTC	CASSQDRSRGSGEQYF	TRBV4-1	16	TRBJ2-7	few	-
TGTGCCAGCAGCCAACGACAGCCGAACACTGAAGCTTTCTTT	CASSQRQPNTEAFF	TRBV7-2	14	TRBJ1-1	-	-
TGTGCCAGCAGCTTGGGTCCGGGGGGGTCTAGCACAGATACGCAGTATTTT	CASSLGPGGSSTDTQYF	TRBV5-6	17	TRBJ2-3	few	TRBD2
TGTGCCAGCAGCTTTTACAGGGGCCCGTACTATGGCTACACCTTC	CASSFYRGPYYGYTF	TRBV5-8	15	TRBJ1-2	once	TRBD1
TGTGCCAGCAGCGTAGGCGGGGGACTCCGGACCACAGATACGCAGTATTTT	CASSVGGGLRTTDTQYF	TRBV9	17	TRBJ2-3	few	TRBD2
TGTGCCAGTAGTATAGTAGGACAGTTTAGTGAAGCTTTCTTT	CASSIVGQFSEAFF	TRBV19	14	TRBJ1-1	few	-
TGTGCCAGCAGCTTGCACAGGGAGTTAAACTACGAGCAGTACTTC	CASSLHRELNYEQYF	TRBV5-8	15	TRBJ2-7	-	-
TGTGCCAGCAGCTTAGCTTCGGGCACAGATACGCAGTATTTT	CASSLASGTDTQYF	TRBV11-2	14	TRBJ2-3	-	-
TGTGCCAGCAGCCTACGGGCGGAGGCGAATGAAAAACTGTTTTTT	CASSLRAEANEKLFF	TRBV7-3	15	TRBJ1-4	-	-
TGTGCCAGCAGCGTTGGTGAGCGCGATGAGCAGTTCTTC	CASSVGERDEQFF	TRBV9	13	TRBJ2-1	-	-
TGTGCCAGCAGGAACAGACAAAGCTCCTACGAGCAGTACTTC	CASRNRQSSYEQYF	TRBV28	14	TRBJ2-7	-	-
TGTGCCAGCAGCCAATACAGGGCTAATAGCAATCAGCCCCAGCATTTT	CASSQYRANSNQPQHF	TRBV5-5	16	TRBJ1-5	-	-